The clone carrying this TCR beta chain showed up just once. Its antigen is currently unknown. Naive CD8 populations comprised CD45RO-negative cells positively selected for CCR7, excluding terminally differentiated effector memory CD45RA+ cells. The data were taken from a study of shared clonotypes between healthy human individuals. The wider study: Every donor yielded three CD4 naive, three CD4 memory, two CD8 naive and one CD8 memory plate.

Profiling relied on immunoSEQ multiplex PCR, and the TCRdb table lists in-frame clones only, not all of them. The sample yields about 2.2 million clones, 93% seen once. CDR3 length equals 15 residues. J was trimmed by 5 bases and V by 3 bases; bases with no gene match: 7. Germline CDR1 and CDR2: SGHVS and FNYEAQ. Notes on the study in general: Several donors shared approximately 5% of their naive CD4 clonotypes.

Sequencing was performed on naive CD8+ T cells from PBMCs. The receptor comes from a young man in good health. Some clones in this sample may be carry-over from other donors' samples. The chain carries TRBV7-6 and TRBJ2-5; 9 nucleotides line up with TRBD1. The CDR3, as DNA: TGTGCCAGCAGCTTCAGGACAGGGGATGGGGAGACCCAGTACTTC. It translates to CASSFRTGDGETQYF.